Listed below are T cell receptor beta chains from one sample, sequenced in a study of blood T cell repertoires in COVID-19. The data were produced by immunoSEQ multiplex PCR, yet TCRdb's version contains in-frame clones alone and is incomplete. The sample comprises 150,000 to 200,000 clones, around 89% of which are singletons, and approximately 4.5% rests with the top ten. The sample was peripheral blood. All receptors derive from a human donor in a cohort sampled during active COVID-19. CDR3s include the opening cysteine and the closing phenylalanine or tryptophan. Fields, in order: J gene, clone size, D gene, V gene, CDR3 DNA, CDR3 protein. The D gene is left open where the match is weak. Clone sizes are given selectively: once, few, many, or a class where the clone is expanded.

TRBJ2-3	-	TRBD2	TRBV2	TGTGCCAGCAGGGGACTAGCGGACCCGATAACGCAGTATTTT	CASRGLADPITQYF
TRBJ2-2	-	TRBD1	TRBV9	TGTGCCAGCAGCGTAGGGACAGGGGGATTAGTCACCGGGGAGCTGTTTTTT	CASSVGTGGLVTGELFF
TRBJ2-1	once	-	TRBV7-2	TGTGCCAGCAGCTTAGCGCTTCGGGGGGACAGGAATGAGCAGTTCTTC	CASSLALRGDRNEQFF
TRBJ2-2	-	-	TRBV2	TGTGCCAGCAAAAGCAGGGTCAACACCGGGGAGCTGTTTTTT	CASKSRVNTGELFF
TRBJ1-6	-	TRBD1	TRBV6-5	TGTGCCAGCAAAACGGACAGGAATTATAATTCACCCCTCCACTTT	CASKTDRNYNSPLHF
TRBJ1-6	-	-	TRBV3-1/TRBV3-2	TGTGCCAGCAGCCAAGTTCTCTCCTATAATTCACCCCTCCACTTT	CASSQVLSYNSPLHF
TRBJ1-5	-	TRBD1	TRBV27	TGTGCCAGCAGTTCACAGGGGGCCTGGCAGCCCCAGCATTTT	CASSSQGAWQPQHF
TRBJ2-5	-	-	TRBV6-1	TGTGCCAGCAGTGGGGGGGCGGGAGCGCCCCCACAAGAGACCCAGTACTTC	CASSGGAGAPPQETQYF
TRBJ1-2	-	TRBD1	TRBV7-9	TGTGCCAGCAGCTTGCCCAAACAGGGGATCTCCTATGGCTACACCTTC	CASSLPKQGISYGYTF
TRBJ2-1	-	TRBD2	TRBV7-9	TGTGCCAGCAGCTTGGGGACTAGCGGGAGGAATCGTGAGCAGTTCTTC	CASSLGTSGRNREQFF
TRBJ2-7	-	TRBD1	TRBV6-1	TGTGCCAGCAGTGAATGGGGACAGACCTACTCCTACGAGCAGTACTTC	CASSEWGQTYSYEQYF
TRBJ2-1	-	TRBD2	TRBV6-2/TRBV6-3	TGTGCCAGCAGCTCACTAGCGGGAGGCAATGAGCAGTTCTTC	CASSSLAGGNEQFF
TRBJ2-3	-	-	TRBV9	TGTGCCAGCAGCTCCAACGGGCGGGACGTCACAGATACGCAGTATTTT	CASSSNGRDVTDTQYF
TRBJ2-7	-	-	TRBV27	TGTGCCAGCAAGAGGCAGGGTGAAGGCGAGCAGTACTTC	CASKRQGEGEQYF
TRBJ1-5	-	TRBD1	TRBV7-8	TGTGCCAGCAGCTTCGGACAGGCCAACAATCAGCCCCAGCATTTT	CASSFGQANNQPQHF
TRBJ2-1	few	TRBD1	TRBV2	TGTGCCAGCAACGACAGGGGGCAGTATTATGAGCAGTTCTTC	CASNDRGQYYEQFF
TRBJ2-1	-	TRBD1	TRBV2	TGTGCCAGCACTAAGGGACAGGGTTTGGTCAATGAGCAGTTCTTC	CASTKGQGLVNEQFF
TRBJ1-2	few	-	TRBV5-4	TGTGCCAGCAGCTCCGACAGCTATGGCTACACCTTC	CASSSDSYGYTF
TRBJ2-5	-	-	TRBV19	TGTGCCAGCCGGGGGGACAGGCGATGGGAGACCCAGTACTTC	CASRGDRRWETQYF
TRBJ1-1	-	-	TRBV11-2	TGTGCCACCCGGGAGCTGAACACTGAAGCTTTCTTT	CATRELNTEAFF
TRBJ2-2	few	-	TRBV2	TGTGCCAGCAGTGAATTATCAGTTAACACCGGGGAGCTGTTTTTT	CASSELSVNTGELFF
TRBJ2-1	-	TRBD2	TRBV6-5	TGTGCCAGCACGAGGGCGGGAGAGTACAATGAGCAGTTCTTC	CASTRAGEYNEQFF
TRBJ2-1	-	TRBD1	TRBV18	TGTGCCAGCTCACTAAAGACAGGGGGAGCCAATGAGCAGTTCTTC	CASSLKTGGANEQFF
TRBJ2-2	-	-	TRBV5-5	TGTGCCAGCAGCTTGCTAATAGGCGGTACCGGGGAGCTGTTTTTT	CASSLLIGGTGELFF
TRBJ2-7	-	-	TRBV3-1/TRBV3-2	TGTGCCAGCAGCCCTAGGACAGCCGCCTACGAGCAGTACTTC	CASSPRTAAYEQYF
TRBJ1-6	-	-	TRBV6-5	TGTGCCAGCAGTTACCGGGGGGGTGGATCACCCCTCCACTTT	CASSYRGGGSPLHF
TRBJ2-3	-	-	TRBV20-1	TGCAGTGTTCCAGCGGGAGATACGCAGTATTTT	CSVPAGDTQYF
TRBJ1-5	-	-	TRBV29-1	TGCAGCGCTTTTGACAGGAAAAGCAATCAGCCCCAGCATTTT	CSAFDRKSNQPQHF
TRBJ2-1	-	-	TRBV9	TGTGCCAGCAGCGGTGGGGGGGCGGCCTACAATGAGCAGTTCTTC	CASSGGGAAYNEQFF